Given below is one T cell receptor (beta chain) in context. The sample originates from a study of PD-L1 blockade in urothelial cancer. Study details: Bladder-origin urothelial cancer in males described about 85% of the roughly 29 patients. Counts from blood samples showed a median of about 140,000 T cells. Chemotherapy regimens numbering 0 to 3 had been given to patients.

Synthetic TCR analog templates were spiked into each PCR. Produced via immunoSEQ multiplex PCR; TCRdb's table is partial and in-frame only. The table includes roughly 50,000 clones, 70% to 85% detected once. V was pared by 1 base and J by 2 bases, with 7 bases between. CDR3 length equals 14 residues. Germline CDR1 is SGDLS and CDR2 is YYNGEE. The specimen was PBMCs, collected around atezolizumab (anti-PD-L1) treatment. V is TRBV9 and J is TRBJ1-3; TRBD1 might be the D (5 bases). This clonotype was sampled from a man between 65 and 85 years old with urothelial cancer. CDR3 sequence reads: CASSVTGAGNTIYF. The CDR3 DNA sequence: TGTGCCAGCAGCGTAACAGGAGCTGGAAACACCATATATTTT.